In its sample, the clone carrying this T cell receptor beta chain ranks as medium-sized (0.01 to 0.1%). What it recognizes is unknown. The assay was immunoSEQ multiplex PCR, and TCRdb's table has in-frame clones only and misses some. The data contain some 5,500 clones, nearly 55% of them singletons. The CDR3 has 15 amino acids. CDR1 is SNHLY and CDR2 is FYNNEI in the germline V gene. Trimming stripped 3 bases from V and 1 base from J, with 12 bases between. This entry belongs to a study of PD-1 blockade in classical Hodgkin lymphoma. Findings of the study overall: Relative to healthy donors, newly diagnosed patients reportedly had lower baseline TCR diversity, which was reported as lower still in relapsed/refractory patients. CD4+ TCR diversity climbed significantly by C4D1, unlike CD8+ TCR diversity. The causes of the repertoire differences, possibly disease activity or prior therapy, remain undefined.

Each patient's relapse followed autologous stem cell transplantation, and brentuximab vedotin exposure varied. The authors enriched CD8+ T cells from thawed PBMCs via magnetic negative selection. Best responses fell into complete response, partial response or progressive disease. This TCR came from a human donor with classical Hodgkin lymphoma. The rearrangement joins TRBV2 to TRBJ1-2, with no clear D. The source material was CD8+ T cells from blood, sampled at baseline. CDR3 loop: CASSELLPFNYGYTF. In DNA, the CDR3 is TGTGCCAGCAGTGAGTTACTTCCTTTTAACTATGGCTACACCTTC.